Listed below are T cell receptor beta chains from one sample, sequenced in a study of identical twins. TCRdb passed the 5' RACE reads through MiXCR, listing each CDR3 protein once. The table lists around 470,000 distinct CDR3 sequences, 14% of them singletons. The sample also formed part of further work on yellow fever vaccine responses in identical twins.

The sequenced sample consisted of CD4+ T cells sorted from blood. Source of these receptors: a young woman in good health. Both conserved end residues are part of each CDR3. Fields, in order: CDR3 DNA, CDR3 protein, D gene, V gene, clone size, J gene. The D gene is left open where the match is weak. Not all rows give a size; the values are once, few, many and, for expanded clones, a class.

DNA: TGTGCCAGCAGTATCCGACACGAGCAGTACTTC
CDR3: CASSIRHEQYF
D: -
V: TRBV12-3/TRBV12-4
size: once
J: TRBJ2-7

DNA: TGCAGTGCTAGAGGAGCGGGGGATAATTTTGAGCAGTTCTTC
CDR3: CSARGAGDNFEQFF
D: TRBD2
V: TRBV20-1
size: -
J: TRBJ2-1

DNA: TGTGCCAGCAGCATTTACAGCGGGGGACAAGAGACCCAGTACTTC
CDR3: CASSIYSGGQETQYF
D: TRBD2
V: TRBV2
size: -
J: TRBJ2-5

DNA: TGCGCCAGCAGCCCAACTACTAGCGGGGGGCCCACAGATACGCAGTATTTT
CDR3: CASSPTTSGGPTDTQYF
D: TRBD2
V: TRBV5-1
size: few
J: TRBJ2-3

DNA: TGTGCCAGCACCCCCATAACGGGACTAGGTTTGCCCGGGGAGCTGTTTTTT
CDR3: CASTPITGLGLPGELFF
D: TRBD2
V: TRBV7-9
size: -
J: TRBJ2-2

DNA: TGTGCCAGCAGTCTTACCCCTCTGGCAGGGGTGGGAGACGAGCAGTACTTC
CDR3: CASSLTPLAGVGDEQYF
D: -
V: TRBV12-3/TRBV12-4
size: few
J: TRBJ2-7

DNA: TGTGCCAGTAGTCCCAGTCAGGTCCAAAACATTCAGTACTTC
CDR3: CASSPSQVQNIQYF
D: -
V: TRBV19
size: few
J: TRBJ2-4

DNA: TGTGCCAGCAGCTTAGGGTCGAAGGGGTCCCAAGAGACCCAGTACTTC
CDR3: CASSLGSKGSQETQYF
D: -
V: TRBV7-3
size: once
J: TRBJ2-5

DNA: TGCAGCGTTGCTCCCAGTTTTGCCTACGAGCAGTACTTC
CDR3: CSVAPSFAYEQYF
D: -
V: TRBV29-1
size: many
J: TRBJ2-7

DNA: TGCGCCAGCAGCTTGCCGGGAGTACCCACCGGGGAGCTGTTTTTT
CDR3: CASSLPGVPTGELFF
D: -
V: TRBV5-1
size: -
J: TRBJ2-2

DNA: TGTGCCAGCAGCCAGAACCAGGGGGCGGATGGCGAGCAGTACTTC
CDR3: CASSQNQGADGEQYF
D: TRBD1
V: TRBV4-2
size: -
J: TRBJ2-7

DNA: TGTGCCAGCAGCTTTTTAGCGGGCACCGGGGAGCTGTTTTTT
CDR3: CASSFLAGTGELFF
D: TRBD2
V: TRBV7-3
size: few
J: TRBJ2-2

DNA: TGTGCCAGCAGCGTAGTGGGGAGGACTTCTGATACGCAGTATTTT
CDR3: CASSVVGRTSDTQYF
D: -
V: TRBV9
size: many
J: TRBJ2-3

DNA: TGTGCCAGCAGCAAACAATCAGGGGAGGTCGACGAGCAGTACTTC
CDR3: CASSKQSGEVDEQYF
D: -
V: TRBV21-1
size: -
J: TRBJ2-7

DNA: TGTGCCAGCAGTTTGAGGAGGCCTCCCTACGAGCAGTACTTC
CDR3: CASSLRRPPYEQYF
D: -
V: TRBV12-3/TRBV12-4
size: few
J: TRBJ2-7

DNA: TGTGCCAGCAGTTCCTATAGCGGGGGGATTTACGAGCAGTACTTC
CDR3: CASSSYSGGIYEQYF
D: TRBD2
V: TRBV6-5
size: -
J: TRBJ2-7

DNA: TGTGCCAGCAGCGTAACTAGCTCCTACAATGAGCAGTTCTTC
CDR3: CASSVTSSYNEQFF
D: -
V: TRBV9
size: few
J: TRBJ2-1

DNA: TGCAGCGTTGAAGCCGGGGTTACTGAAGCTTTCTTT
CDR3: CSVEAGVTEAFF
D: -
V: TRBV29-1
size: -
J: TRBJ1-1

DNA: TGTGCCAGCAGTTTCCATACCGGGACAGGGGCTTACGAGCAGTACTTC
CDR3: CASSFHTGTGAYEQYF
D: TRBD1
V: TRBV6-5
size: -
J: TRBJ2-7

DNA: TGCAGCGTGACTAGCGGGAGTCCCCAGCAGTTCTTC
CDR3: CSVTSGSPQQFF
D: TRBD2
V: TRBV29-1
size: few
J: TRBJ2-1

DNA: TGTGCCACCAACGGTTACACCGGGGAGCTGTTTTTT
CDR3: CATNGYTGELFF
D: -
V: TRBV24-1
size: -
J: TRBJ2-2

DNA: TGTGCCACCAGCAGGAACGATGGGGGGGAGACCCAGTACTTC
CDR3: CATSRNDGGETQYF
D: -
V: TRBV15
size: few
J: TRBJ2-5

DNA: TGTGCCAGCAGCCACACTAGCGAATTCACCGGGGAGCTGTTTTTT
CDR3: CASSHTSEFTGELFF
D: TRBD2
V: TRBV4-2
size: -
J: TRBJ2-2

DNA: TGTGCCAGCTCACCTCTGGGCGGGCTGGCTTTCTTT
CDR3: CASSPLGGLAFF
D: -
V: TRBV18
size: few
J: TRBJ1-1

DNA: TGTGCCAGCAGCCCTGGACAGCCCACAGATACGCAGTATTTT
CDR3: CASSPGQPTDTQYF
D: -
V: TRBV14
size: many
J: TRBJ2-3

DNA: TGTGCCAGCAGCCCGAGGGGTCAGCCCCAGCATTTT
CDR3: CASSPRGQPQHF
D: -
V: TRBV3-1
size: -
J: TRBJ1-5

DNA: TGTGCCAGCAGCGCTAGAACTAAGAACACTGAAGCTTTCTTT
CDR3: CASSARTKNTEAFF
D: -
V: TRBV7-8
size: -
J: TRBJ1-1

DNA: TGCAGTGAGTCGGGACTAGGGAGGAAGGATACGCAGTATTTT
CDR3: CSESGLGRKDTQYF
D: TRBD2
V: TRBV20-1
size: few
J: TRBJ2-3

DNA: TGTGCCAGCTTAACCAGCCTCTCCTACGAGCAGTACTTC
CDR3: CASLTSLSYEQYF
D: -
V: TRBV12-3/TRBV12-4
size: -
J: TRBJ2-7

DNA: TGTGCCAGCGCCTTTCTGGGGGATACGCAGTATTTT
CDR3: CASAFLGDTQYF
D: -
V: TRBV3-1
size: -
J: TRBJ2-3

DNA: TGTGCCACCAGGGCCGGAGCGGGAGTAGGTGTTCTCGATGAGCAGTTCTTC
CDR3: CATRAGAGVGVLDEQFF
D: TRBD2
V: TRBV24-1
size: few
J: TRBJ2-1

DNA: TGTGCCAGCAGTTTGACAGGGGGCTATGGCTACACCTTC
CDR3: CASSLTGGYGYTF
D: TRBD1
V: TRBV12-3/TRBV12-4
size: many
J: TRBJ1-2

DNA: TGTGCTTGGACAGGGACGAACACCGGGGAGCTGTTTTTT
CDR3: CAWTGTNTGELFF
D: TRBD1
V: TRBV30
size: -
J: TRBJ2-2

DNA: TGTGCCAGCAGCCAAGGGCCGAGTCCGGATACGCAGTATTTT
CDR3: CASSQGPSPDTQYF
D: -
V: TRBV3-1
size: -
J: TRBJ2-3

DNA: TGTGCCAGCTCCACCGGACAGGTCGTGGCCTTTCAGTACTTC
CDR3: CASSTGQVVAFQYF
D: TRBD1
V: TRBV27
size: many
J: TRBJ2-4

DNA: TGTGCCAGCTTCCGAAGAGGGTACAATGAGCAGTTCTTC
CDR3: CASFRRGYNEQFF
D: -
V: TRBV6-2/TRBV6-3
size: -
J: TRBJ2-1

DNA: TGTGCCATCAGCGCAGGACAGCACTACGAGCAGTACTTC
CDR3: CAISAGQHYEQYF
D: -
V: TRBV10-3
size: few
J: TRBJ2-7

DNA: TGTGCCACCAGCAGAGATTACGGGACAATCAATGAGCAGTTCTTC
CDR3: CATSRDYGTINEQFF
D: -
V: TRBV15
size: few
J: TRBJ2-1

DNA: TGTGCCAGCAGGCGTGGGGGAGGAACAGGAAGCTATGGCTACACCTTC
CDR3: CASRRGGGTGSYGYTF
D: -
V: TRBV6-1
size: few
J: TRBJ1-2

DNA: TGTGCCAGCAGCACGTCCGGACGGAGACAAGAGACCCAGTACTTC
CDR3: CASSTSGRRQETQYF
D: -
V: TRBV12-3/TRBV12-4
size: many
J: TRBJ2-5

DNA: TGCAGTGCTGGCTGGATTGGGGAAGAGACCCAGTACTTC
CDR3: CSAGWIGEETQYF
D: -
V: TRBV20-1
size: -
J: TRBJ2-5

DNA: TGTGCTAGTGGACGGGACAGATACAATGAGCAGTTCTTC
CDR3: CASGRDRYNEQFF
D: TRBD1
V: TRBV12-5
size: -
J: TRBJ2-1

DNA: TGTGCCAGCAGTTTAGGAGCGGGAGAGTGGTATGAGCAGTTCTTC
CDR3: CASSLGAGEWYEQFF
D: TRBD2
V: TRBV12-3/TRBV12-4
size: few
J: TRBJ2-1

DNA: TGTGCCAGCAGTTCGGGGGGGAGGTCTGAAGCTTTCTTT
CDR3: CASSSGGRSEAFF
D: -
V: TRBV28
size: -
J: TRBJ1-1

DNA: TGTGCCAGCAGCTTAGCGGGACTTCTCACCGGGGAGCTGTTTTTT
CDR3: CASSLAGLLTGELFF
D: -
V: TRBV7-9
size: once
J: TRBJ2-2

DNA: TGTGCCAGCAGGACTAGCGGGCCCTACAATGAGCAGTTCTTC
CDR3: CASRTSGPYNEQFF
D: TRBD2
V: TRBV6-1
size: -
J: TRBJ2-1

DNA: TGTGCCAGCTCACCCTCCGGACAGAGGGGCGAGCAGTACTTC
CDR3: CASSPSGQRGEQYF
D: -
V: TRBV18
size: -
J: TRBJ2-7

DNA: TGTGCCAGCAGTTTATTGGGGGCTCAGAACACCGGGGAGCTGTTTTTT
CDR3: CASSLLGAQNTGELFF
D: -
V: TRBV27
size: -
J: TRBJ2-2

DNA: TGTGCCAGCAGCCACCGGGACAGGGCCTACGAGCAGTACTTC
CDR3: CASSHRDRAYEQYF
D: TRBD1
V: TRBV7-9
size: -
J: TRBJ2-7

DNA: TGCGCCAGCAGCTTTGACCCAGTAGGAGAGCAGTACTTC
CDR3: CASSFDPVGEQYF
D: -
V: TRBV5-1
size: few
J: TRBJ2-7

DNA: TGCGCCAGCAGCTTGGCTCGGACTAGCGGGGGAGAGGAGCTGTTTTTT
CDR3: CASSLARTSGGEELFF
D: TRBD2
V: TRBV5-1
size: -
J: TRBJ2-2

DNA: TGCAGTGCTAGCCCCCGAGGCGAGCAGTACTTC
CDR3: CSASPRGEQYF
D: -
V: TRBV20-1
size: -
J: TRBJ2-7

DNA: TGTGCCTGGAGTCCCAGCTCCTACAATGAGCAGTTCTTC
CDR3: CAWSPSSYNEQFF
D: -
V: TRBV30
size: -
J: TRBJ2-1

DNA: TGCAGTGCTAGCGGGGATCCGAACACCGGGGAGCTGTTTTTT
CDR3: CSASGDPNTGELFF
D: -
V: TRBV20-1
size: -
J: TRBJ2-2

DNA: TGTGCCTGGTGTCCCCAGACTAGCGGGGGGAACACCGGGGAGCTGTTTTTT
CDR3: CAWCPQTSGGNTGELFF
D: TRBD2
V: TRBV30
size: -
J: TRBJ2-2